The rows below give T cell receptor beta chains drawn from one sample of a study of blood T cell repertoires in COVID-19. The assay was immunoSEQ multiplex PCR, and TCRdb's table has in-frame clones only and misses some. The repertoire holds around 150,000 clones, around 84% seen once, with approximately 18% in the top ten. The sequencing sample was made of peripheral blood. The receptors were gathered from an elderly woman with acute or convalescent COVID-19. CDR3s include the opening cysteine and the closing phenylalanine or tryptophan. D genes are given only for firm matches. Clone size is not always given. Where it is, it says once, few, many or a class for expanded clones.

v_gene	j_gene	abundance	d_gene	CDR3nt	CDR3aa
TRBV6-5	TRBJ2-1	-	TRBD2	TGTGCCAGCAGCTCCCTAGCGGGAGGGCGTGATGAGCAGTTCTTC	CASSSLAGGRDEQFF
TRBV2	TRBJ2-5	-	TRBD2	TGTGCCAGCACTGTCGGTCCCGGGAGGGCCCCGGAGACCCAGTACTTC	CASTVGPGRAPETQYF
TRBV20-1	TRBJ2-7	once	TRBD2	TGCAGTGCTAGTGACAAAGGACTAGGATTCAAGCAGTACTTC	CSASDKGLGFKQYF
TRBV6-1	TRBJ1-4	-	-	TGTGCCAGCAGTGATGGAAGTGGTTGGCCAGGGTGGGAAAAACTGTTTTTT	CASSDGSGWPGWEKLFF
TRBV6-5	TRBJ1-6	-	-	TGTGCCAGCTCGGCGGGACCTGCCTATTCACCCCTCCACTTT	CASSAGPAYSPLHF
TRBV27	TRBJ1-6	-	-	TGTGCCAGCAGTTTAATGGGTGACAGAAGTAATTCACCCCTCCACTTT	CASSLMGDRSNSPLHF
TRBV6-5	TRBJ2-7	-	TRBD2	TGTGCCAGCAAAAGGAGTAGCGGGAGATACGAGCAGTACTTC	CASKRSSGRYEQYF
TRBV30	TRBJ2-3	-	TRBD2	TGTGCCTGGAGTCCGGGACTAGCGGGGGGAGCGGATACGCAGTATTTT	CAWSPGLAGGADTQYF
TRBV10-3	TRBJ2-1	once	-	TGTGCCATCAGTGAGTCAACTGGCACTAGGGGGAATGAGCAGTTCTTC	CAISESTGTRGNEQFF
TRBV14	TRBJ1-2	-	TRBD1	TGTGCCAGCAGCCAACGACAGGGTGACTATGGCTACACCTTC	CASSQRQGDYGYTF
TRBV10-3	TRBJ2-1	-	-	TGTGCCATCAGTGGGTTCGGTGAATTGTCCTACAATGAGCAGTTCTTC	CAISGFGELSYNEQFF
TRBV27	TRBJ1-5	-	-	TGTGCCAGCAGTAGGGGGATCCCCAATCAGCCCCAGCATTTT	CASSRGIPNQPQHF
TRBV6-2/TRBV6-3	TRBJ2-1	-	TRBD2	TGTGCCAGCAGCCCCGGTGCGGGAGGGATCAATGAGCAGTTCTTC	CASSPGAGGINEQFF
TRBV7-2	TRBJ2-5	-	TRBD1	TGTGCCAGCAGCTTTGGACAGGGGAGTTGGGAGACCCAGTACTTC	CASSFGQGSWETQYF
TRBV4-2	TRBJ2-1	-	-	TGTGCCAGCAGCCCAAGCCGGCCAGGCGAATACAATGAGCAGTTCTTC	CASSPSRPGEYNEQFF
TRBV7-8	TRBJ1-3	-	-	TGTGCCAGCAGCTTAGAGGCAGGGACTGGAAACACCATATATTTT	CASSLEAGTGNTIYF
TRBV7-9	TRBJ1-5	-	-	TGTGCCAGCAGCCCCGCGGGTAATCAGCCCCAGCATTTT	CASSPAGNQPQHF
TRBV6-5	TRBJ1-2	-	-	TGTGCCAGCAGTTCAGGAAGTCCCAGGTTGAATGGCTACACCTTC	CASSSGSPRLNGYTF
TRBV19	TRBJ2-5	-	TRBD2	TGTGCCAGTACCCGGGGACTAGCGGAGATAGGGGCCCAAGAGACCCAGTACTTC	CASTRGLAEIGAQETQYF
TRBV18	TRBJ2-1	-	-	TGTGCCAGCACAACCCCAGGGGCGGGTGAGCAGTTCTTC	CASTTPGAGEQFF
TRBV5-6	TRBJ1-1	-	TRBD1	TGTGCCAGCAGCCCGGAGGGGACAGGGGGCACTGAAGCTTTCTTT	CASSPEGTGGTEAFF
TRBV11-2	TRBJ1-2	-	-	TGTGCCAGCAGCTCCCCTCGAGGTGGCTACACCTTC	CASSSPRGGYTF
TRBV10-3	TRBJ1-1	-	-	TGTGCCATCAAATCCGGGGAGATCACTGAAGCTTTCTTT	CAIKSGEITEAFF
TRBV27	TRBJ2-1	-	TRBD2	TGTGCCAGCAATCCAGGGGCGGGGGGGCGAAATGAGCAGTTCTTC	CASNPGAGGRNEQFF
TRBV18	TRBJ2-1	-	TRBD1	TGTGCCAGCTCCCATGACAGGGGGCTGTCCAATGAGCAGTTCTTC	CASSHDRGLSNEQFF
TRBV19	TRBJ1-1	-	-	TGTGCCAGTAGCCTACAGGGATTCACTGAAGCTTTCTTT	CASSLQGFTEAFF
TRBV28	TRBJ2-7	-	-	TGTGCCAGCAGTTCACAGGGTCCGGCCTACGAGCAGTACTTC	CASSSQGPAYEQYF
TRBV18	TRBJ1-1	-	TRBD1	TGTGCCAGCTCACCACGACAGGGGGAGAACACTGAAGCTTTCTTT	CASSPRQGENTEAFF
TRBV19	TRBJ2-1	-	-	TGTGCCAGTAGTATAAGTCTGAGCTCCTACAATGAGCAGTTCTTC	CASSISLSSYNEQFF